The next 18 T cell receptor beta chains were all read from a single sample in a study of blood T cell repertoires in COVID-19. Repertoires were generated with immunoSEQ multiplex PCR, while TCRdb's copy carries only in-frame clones and drops some. The table lists some 180,000 clones, roughly 90% of them singletons. The specimen was peripheral blood. The origin of the receptors is a man between 45 and 60 years old with acute or convalescent COVID-19.

The chain links TRBV5-4 to TRBJ2-1; TRBD2 might be the D (6 bases). CDR3 length equals 17 residues. Germline V gene sequence: CDR1 SGHNT, CDR2 YYREEE (reference sequence). Trimming cost V 0 bases and J 1 base, with 14 bases left between them. CDR3 nucleotide sequence: TGTGCCAGCAGCTTGGACCTTGTGGCGGGGTCCTACAATGAGCAGTTCTTC. Its protein is CASSLDLVAGSYNEQFF.

The gene calls are TRBV7-2 and TRBJ1-3; D is uncertain. Trimming took off 0 bases at V and 7 bases at J, with 13 bases between the two ends. The CDR3 consists of 15 residues. Looked up from germline, CDR1 is SGHTA and CDR2 is FQGNSA. In DNA form, the CDR3 reads TGTGCCAGCAGCTTAGCCGGAGGGAGAAGGAACACCATATATTTT. This gives the protein CASSLAGGRRNTIYF.

The chain couples TRBV29-1 to TRBJ2-3; D not certain. This CDR3 has 11 residues. V was shortened by 3 bases and J by 2 bases, with 3 bases between the two germline ends. The germline V gene has CDR1 SQVTM and CDR2 ANQGSEA. The CDR3 DNA follows: TGCAGCGTTGACTACACAGATACGCAGTATTTT. Protein: CSVDYTDTQYF.

The chain couples TRBV18 to TRBJ2-7; 10 bases are a match to TRBD2. The CDR3 runs to 14 residues. CDR1 and CDR2 (germline): KGHSH, LQKENI. V shed 5 bases and J 6 bases; nucleotides not matched to a gene: 7. The CDR3 DNA is TGTGCCAGCTCAGAGGCTAGCGGGAGCCGCGAGCAGTACTTC. Its translation is CASSEASGSREQYF.

This clone was observed a few times. This chain links TRBV19 with TRBJ1-2; 9 bases map to TRBD1. The CDR3 contains 14 residues. V was clipped by 7 bases and J by 4 bases; unmatched bases: 7. Germline V gene data show CDR1 as LNHDA and CDR2 as SQIVND (reference sequence). The CDR3 coding sequence is TGTGCCAGTACCTCGGACAGGGGCGGCTATGGCTACACCTTC. Its protein product is CASTSDRGGYGYTF.

The chain carries TRBV5-1 and TRBJ2-7; 8 nucleotides match TRBD1. Germline V CDR1 and CDR2: SGHRS, YFSETQ. The V gene end was trimmed by 3 bases and the J gene end by 0 bases; junction bases not matched to a gene: 8. The CDR3 runs 16 residues. The CDR3 protein is CASSWGADRVSYEQYF. DNA of the CDR3: TGCGCCAGCAGCTGGGGGGCGGACAGGGTCTCCTACGAGCAGTACTTC.

The chain employs TRBV9 and TRBJ2-2, with TRBD1 matching over 8 bases. The CDR3 contains 16 residues. V lost 0 bases, J lost 5 bases, and 6 bases stayed unmatched. CDR1 and CDR2 (germline): SGDLS, YYNGEE. The CDR3: CASSVVPGGRTGELFF. CDR3 nucleotide sequence: TGTGCCAGCAGCGTAGTACCAGGGGGCAGGACCGGGGAGCTGTTTTTT. The whole variable domain, filled in from reference TRBV9 and TRBJ2-2, reads DSGVTQTPKHLITATGQRVTLRCSPRSGDLSVYWYQQSLDQGLQFLIQYYNGEERAKGNILERFSAQQFPDLHSELNLSSLELGDSALYFCASSVVPGGRTGELFFGEGSRLTVL.

This chain connects TRBV28 to TRBJ1-4, with 8 positions matching TRBD1. The germline V gene encodes CDR1 MDHEN and CDR2 SYDVKM. The CDR3 consists of 15 residues. The V segment lost 2 bases and the J segment 7 bases; nucleotides outside the gene matches: 6. The DNA of the CDR3 is TGTGCCAGCAGTTTAACAGGGGGTGGTATTGAAAAACTGTTTTTT. Translation gives CASSLTGGGIEKLFF.

This sequence joins TRBV5-4 and TRBJ2-2; TRBD2 matches at 14 bases. V shed 0 bases, J shed 6 bases, and the junction held 1 base outside the gene matches. Germline CDR1 is SGHNT and CDR2 is YYREEE (reference sequence). CDR3 length equals 16 residues. The CDR3 DNA follows: TGTGCCAGCAGCTTGGCGACTAGCGGGAGGGCCGGGGAGCTGTTTTTT. Translation: CASSLATSGRAGELFF. Full variable domain (missing parts from reference TRBV5-4 and TRBJ2-2): ETGVTQSPTHLIKTRGQQVTLRCSSQSGHNTVSWYQQALGQGPQFIFQYYREEENGRGNFPPRFSGLQFPNYSSELNVNALELDDSALYLCASSLATSGRAGELFFGEGSRLTVL.

The chain has TRBV13 and TRBJ2-1; TRBD2 aligns across 11 bases. Germline assignment: CDR1 PRHDT and CDR2 FYEKMQ (reference sequence). With V trimmed by 6 bases and J by 5 bases, 3 bases remained unmatched. The CDR3 has 14 residues. The CDR3 protein is CASRLAGANNEQFF. The CDR3 DNA reads as TGTGCCAGCAGACTAGCGGGGGCTAACAATGAGCAGTTCTTC. Complete variable domain (other parts from reference TRBV13 and TRBJ2-1): AAGVIQSPRHLIKEKRETATLKCYPIPRHDTVYWYQQGPGQDPQFLISFYEKMQSDKGSIPDRFSAQQFSDYHSELNMSSLELGDSALYFCASRLAGANNEQFFGPGTRLTVL.

The genes are TRBV28 and TRBJ2-3; 7 bases are shared with TRBD2. CDR1 is MDHEN, CDR2 SYDVKM, per germline. CDR3 size: 16 residues. V gave up 5 bases and J gave up 3 bases; unmatched junction bases: 11. CDR3: CASSRSSGVRTDTQYF. The CDR3 DNA follows: TGTGCCAGCAGTAGATCGAGCGGGGTCCGGACAGATACGCAGTATTTT.

The V and J genes are TRBV28 and TRBJ1-2; a weak D match, TRBD1 (6 bases). The CDR3 has 14 residues. Germline V gene data show CDR1 as MDHEN and CDR2 as SYDVKM. Trimming left V 3 bases short and J 4 bases short, with 12 bases between. CDR3 region: CASSLPRGTYGYTF. The CDR3 coding sequence is TGTGCCAGCAGTTTGCCCAGGGGAACCTATGGCTACACCTTC.

This chain connects TRBV7-6 to TRBJ1-2; unclear D gene. Trimming stripped 0 bases from V and 8 bases from J, with 10 bases between. From germline, CDR1 is SGHVS and CDR2 FNYEAQ. The CDR3 has 13 amino acids. In DNA form, the CDR3 reads TGTGCCAGCAGCTTAGCTCTGATGGAGGGCTACACCTTC. It is translated as CASSLALMEGYTF. Combining the CDR3 with reference TRBV7-6 and TRBJ1-2 gives the whole variable domain GAGVSQSPRYKVTKRGQDVALRCDPISGHVSLYWYRQALGQGPEFLTYFNYEAQQDKSGLPNDRFSAERPEGSISTLTIQRTEQRDSAMYRCASSLALMEGYTFGSGTRLTVV.

The chain recombines TRBV5-1 with TRBJ2-3; 15 positions match TRBD2. With 3 bases clipped from V and 4 bases from J, the junction kept 6 bases outside the gene matches. Germline loops: CDR1 SGHRS, CDR2 YFSETQ. The length of the CDR3 is 17 residues. CDR3 protein: CASSWGLAGGRADTQYF. The CDR3 coding sequence is TGCGCCAGCAGCTGGGGACTAGCGGGAGGTCGGGCAGATACGCAGTATTTT.

The CDR3 nucleotides read TGCGCCAGCAGTCAATTACTCTATAGCAATCAGCCCCAGCATTTT. Amino acid sequence: CASSQLLYSNQPQHF. The gene calls are TRBV23-1 and TRBJ1-5; no clear D gene. TRBV23-1 is an ORF for which the function is uncertain. V was pared by 1 base and J by 0 bases, with 7 bases between. This CDR3 comprises 15 residues.

In this sample, this clone turned up once. The chain recombines TRBV4-1 with TRBJ1-4, with 7 bases aligning to TRBD1. This CDR3 spans 17 amino acids. In germline, CDR1 is MGHRA, CDR2 YSYEKL. After removal of 1 base from V and 2 bases from J, the junction contained 7 bases not matched to a gene. The CDR3, as DNA: TGCGCCAGCAGCCAAGTGCGTACAGGGGACACTAATGAAAAACTGTTTTTT. It is translated as CASSQVRTGDTNEKLFF.

The chain recombines TRBV7-2 with TRBJ2-5; tentatively, D is TRBD2 (6 bases). The CDR3 is made up of 14 amino acids. Germline V gene sequence: CDR1 SGHTA, CDR2 FQGNSA. Trimming removed 6 bases at V and 1 base at J, with 12 bases between. The CDR3 DNA reads TGTGCCAGCAGGGCGGCGGGGACCCAAGAGACCCAGTACTTC. This sequence encodes CASRAAGTQETQYF.

V and J are TRBV11-2 and TRBJ1-2; D not certain. This CDR3 region has 12 residues. Trimming removed 2 bases from V and 3 bases from J, with 4 bases in between. Germline-derived CDR1 and CDR2 are SGHAT and FQNNGV. The CDR3: CASSLYDYGYTF. The CDR3 DNA is TGTGCCAGCAGCTTATATGACTATGGCTACACCTTC. The full variable domain, rest sourced from reference TRBV11-2 and TRBJ1-2, is EAGVAQSPRYKIIEKRQSVAFWCNPISGHATLYWYQQILGQGPKLLIQFQNNGVVDDSQLPKDRFSAERLKGVDSTLKIQPAKLEDSAVYLCASSLYDYGYTFGSGTRLTVV.